The 5 T cell receptor beta chains reported below all come from one sample, sequenced in a study of cytomegalovirus exposure and HLA in healthy donors. Assay: immunoSEQ multiplex PCR; the TCRdb copy retains only in-frame clones and omits some. This sample yields 150,000 to 200,000 clones, of which under 95% are seen a single time; around 3% belongs to the top ten. Sequences were obtained from PBMCs. All receptors derive from a woman between 18 and 29 years old in good health and CMV-seropositive.

The chain uses TRBV6-7 and TRBJ2-2, with TRBD1 matching 8 bases. TRBV6-7 is filed as an ORF, its function uncertain. The V gene end was trimmed by 5 bases and the J gene end by 4 bases; junction bases not matched to a gene: 6. The CDR3 is made up of 15 amino acids. The CDR3 DNA reads as TGTGCCAGCAGTCCGGACAGGGAGGCCACCGGGGAGCTGTTTTTT. It is translated as CASSPDREATGELFF.

This chain uses TRBV7-6 with TRBJ2-7, with 9 nucleotides matching TRBD1. CDR1 is SGHVS and CDR2 is FNYEAQ in the germline V gene. V was clipped by 1 base and J by 7 bases; unmatched bases: 5. This CDR3 region has 14 residues. The CDR3 DNA is TGTGCCAGCAGCTTAGAAACAGGGGGCTGGGAGCAGTACTTC. It encodes CASSLETGGWEQYF.

This sequence joins TRBV28 and TRBJ1-5; 10 bases are shared with TRBD1. The CDR3 sequence is 14 residues long. Germline V CDR1 and CDR2: MDHEN, SYDVKM. J was trimmed by 6 bases and V by 5 bases; bases with no gene match: 4. As DNA, the CDR3 is TGTGCCAGCAGTGCCGGACAGGGGGGTCAGCCCCAGCATTTT. It codes for CASSAGQGGQPQHF.

J is TRBJ2-5 and V is TRBV7-2; tentatively, D is TRBD2 (5 bases). Trimming cost V 5 bases and J 5 bases, with 9 bases left between them. CDR3 length equals 12 residues. From germline, CDR1 is SGHTA and CDR2 FQGNSA. CDR3 in DNA: TGTGCCAGCAGCCAACCGGGGGAGACCCAGTACTTC. Translation gives CASSQPGETQYF.

The chain is built from TRBV2 and TRBJ2-3; D possibly corresponds to TRBD1 (5 bases). This CDR3 spans 14 amino acids. The germline CDR1 and CDR2 sequences are SNHLY and FYNNEI. Trimming pared 10 bases from V and 4 bases from J, leaving 18 bases between. The CDR3 region is CATAKRGLADTQYF. As DNA, the CDR3 is TGTGCCACCGCGAAAAGGGGCCTTGCAGATACGCAGTATTTT.